What follows is one TCR beta chain and its context. These data originate in a study of T cell changes during pregnancy in multiple sclerosis. The CDR3 consists of 17 residues. Germline V CDR1 and CDR2: SGHDT, YYEEEE. Trimming shortened V by 3 bases and J by 0 bases, and 13 bases separated the two germline ends. Sequencing used immunoSEQ multiplex PCR; TCRdb keeps in-frame clones, though not all of them. The sample holds approximately 50,000 clones, about 90% seen once. This TCR derives from a female donor with multiple sclerosis, enrolled in a pregnancy study. Here the sequenced sample was CD4+ T cells from peripheral blood mononuclear cells, taken after pregnancy. The gene calls are TRBV5-6 and TRBJ2-6, with TRBD2 as a possible D gene (6 bases). The CDR3 spells CASSSPPGDSGANVLTF. Written as DNA, the CDR3 is TGTGCCAGCAGCTCCCCGCCGGGGGACTCTGGGGCCAACGTCCTGACTTTC.